A single sample is the source of the 18 T cell receptor beta chains below, sequenced in a study of T cell responses to AZD1222 COVID-19 vaccine. Clones were read by immunoSEQ multiplex PCR, and TCRdb kept only the in-frame ones, dropping some. The sample yields some 47,000 clones, approximately 88% seen once. The material was peripheral blood, obtained 28 days after the second AZD1222 dose. The origin of the receptors is an adult who received the AZD1222 COVID-19 vaccine.

The chain employs TRBV7-9 and TRBJ2-3; a possible D gene is TRBD1 (5 bases). The CDR3 extends over 14 amino acids. V lost 5 bases and J lost 2, with 11 bases in between. Germline assignment: CDR1 SEHNR and CDR2 FQNEAQ (reference sequence). The CDR3 sequence: CASSPGPATDTQYF. CDR3 in DNA: TGTGCCAGCAGCCCAGGGCCCGCCACAGATACGCAGTATTTT.

This chain connects TRBV15 to TRBJ2-1; D not resolved. CDR3 size: 14 residues. The ends were cut back, 0 bases at V and 9 bases at J, with 12 bases in the middle. Germline V gene lookup returns CDR1 LNHNV and CDR2 YYDKDF (reference sequence). The CDR3: CATSRDQEGSEQFF. CDR3 DNA sequence: TGTGCCACCAGCAGAGATCAGGAAGGGTCTGAGCAGTTCTTC. Full variable domain (outside the CDR3, taken from reference TRBV15 and TRBJ2-1): DAMVIQNPRYQVTQFGKPVTLSCSQTLNHNVMYWYQQKSSQAPKLLFHYYDKDFNNEADTPDNFQSRRPNTSFCFLDIRSPGLGDTAMYLCATSRDQEGSEQFFGPGTRLTVL.

The V call is TRBV7-6, the J call TRBJ2-2; 8 nucleotides agree with TRBD1. V lost 4 bases, J lost 3 bases, and 4 bases stayed unmatched. There are 15 residues in the CDR3. Germline V lookup: CDR1 SGHVS, CDR2 FNYEAQ. The CDR3 here is CASSWDRSDTGELFF. The CDR3 region has the DNA TGTGCCAGCAGCTGGGACAGGTCGGACACCGGGGAGCTGTTTTTT.

The chain carries TRBV4-1 and TRBJ2-7; D assignment may be TRBD1 or TRBD2 (5 bases each). The germline V gene encodes CDR1 MGHRA and CDR2 YSYEKL. V lost 3 bases and J 5 bases, leaving 17 bases between the germline ends. The CDR3 has 15 amino acids. DNA for the CDR3: TGCGCCAGCAGCCAGAGGGACGGAGCCTTGGACGAGCAGTACTTC. Translated, it gives CASSQRDGALDEQYF.

The gene calls are TRBV19 and TRBJ2-7; no definite D call. This CDR3 spans 14 amino acids. Per germline, CDR1 LNHDA and CDR2 SQIVND (reference sequence). V lost 3 bases and J 3 bases, leaving 12 bases between the germline ends. The CDR3 coding sequence is TGTGCCAGTAGTATCTCGGACCTAAGCTACGAGCAGTACTTC. This gives the protein CASSISDLSYEQYF.

The count of this clone is one. The V call is TRBV28, the J call TRBJ2-2; 7 bases are shared with TRBD2. V dropped 8 bases and J dropped 4; count of bases not matched to a gene: 13. Germline CDR1 reads MDHEN; CDR2 reads SYDVKM. CDR3 length: 16 residues. The CDR3 DNA is TGTGCCAGCGGACGCCGGGTGGTAGCGGGCACCGGGGAGCTGTTTTTT. Residues: CASGRRVVAGTGELFF.

V usage is TRBV5-6 and J usage is TRBJ2-1; no firm D call. Germline V gene data show CDR1 as SGHDT and CDR2 as YYEEEE. This CDR3 is 13 amino acids long. The germline V and J ends were trimmed by 1 base and 7 bases, with 9 bases remaining between them. The CDR3 protein is CASSLPADNEQFF. CDR3 nucleotides: TGTGCCAGCAGCTTGCCGGCAGATAATGAGCAGTTCTTC.

In its sample, this clone was seen once. This chain connects TRBV7-9 to TRBJ1-2, with TRBD1 matching 7 bases. With V trimmed by 4 bases and J by 8 bases, 19 bases remained unmatched. Germline V gene data show CDR1 as SEHNR and CDR2 as FQNEAQ (reference sequence). The CDR3 consists of 17 residues. The chain's CDR3 is CASSSSSMRDSKGGYTF. CDR3 nucleotides: TGTGCCAGCAGCTCATCTTCAATGCGGGACAGCAAAGGAGGCTACACCTTC.

The rearrangement links TRBV4-1 to TRBJ2-7; D gene unclear. Germline V gene sequence: CDR1 MGHRA, CDR2 YSYEKL. The CDR3 loop spans 16 amino acids. Trimming took off 2 bases at V and 1 base at J, with 15 bases between the two ends. The chain's CDR3 is CASSQFPGRLSYEQYF. In nucleotides, the CDR3 is TGCGCCAGCAGCCAATTTCCAGGACGGCTTTCCTACGAGCAGTACTTC.

The genes are TRBV21-1 and TRBJ2-7; TRBD1 is the table's D call and was not checked against the DNA. TRBV21-1 is a documented pseudogene. The CDR3 length is 15 residues. The CDR3 here is CASSKHRTLSYEQYF. In DNA form, the CDR3 reads TGTGCCAGCAGCAAACACAGGACCCTATCCTACGAGCAGTACTTC.

The J gene is TRBJ2-6, the V gene TRBV24-1, with 9 bases aligning to TRBD1. Unmatched junction bases numbered 5, after V lost 5 bases and J lost 1 base. The germline V gene has CDR1 KGHDR and CDR2 SFDVKD. The CDR3 covers 17 residues. Written as DNA, the CDR3 is TGTGCCACCAGTGGGAGGACAGGGGTTTCTGGGGCCAACGTCCTGACTTTC. This sequence encodes CATSGRTGVSGANVLTF.

The chain combines TRBV30 with TRBJ2-4, with 15 bases fitting TRBD2. Germline CDR1 and CDR2: GTSNPN and SVGIG (reference sequence). The CDR3 contains 15 residues. Germline trimming cut 8 bases from V and 10 bases from J; bases unmatched to any gene: 12. The CDR3 DNA sequence: TGTGCCAGTACGTGGGGACTAGCGGGAGGTGGGATTCAGTACTTC. Protein: CASTWGLAGGGIQYF.

J is TRBJ2-1 and V is TRBV9, with TRBD2 matching 10 bases. The V gene's germline CDR1 is SGDLS and CDR2 YYNGEE. Unmatched junction bases numbered 9, after V lost 0 bases and J lost 9 bases. CDR3 length: 16 amino acids. The CDR3 DNA reads TGTGCCAGCAGCGTAGAACCTAGCGGGAGTCGCCGTGAGCAGTTCTTC. It translates to CASSVEPSGSRREQFF.

The gene calls are TRBV10-3 and TRBJ1-2; the D gene is possibly TRBD1 (6 bases). Germline values: CDR1 ENHRY, CDR2 SYGVKD. Trimming stripped 8 bases from V and 7 bases from J, with 26 bases between. The CDR3 extends over 16 amino acids. Here the CDR3 reads CAILETARGQGSGYTF. CDR3 nucleotide sequence: TGTGCCATCTTAGAGACGGCGAGGGGACAAGGAAGTGGCTACACCTTC.

The chain combines TRBV28 with TRBJ1-1; tentatively, D is TRBD1 (5 bases). The CDR3 contains 14 residues. The germline V and J ends were trimmed by 7 bases and 0 bases, with 12 bases remaining between them. Germline loops: CDR1 MDHEN, CDR2 SYDVKM. CDR3 sequence reads: CASTPGALNTEAFF. The CDR3 bases are TGTGCCAGCACCCCCGGGGCCCTGAACACTGAAGCTTTCTTT.

The rearrangement joins TRBV28 to TRBJ1-1, with D possibly being TRBD1 (6 bases). V lost 6 bases, J lost 7 bases, and 18 bases lay in between. The CDR3 has 14 residues. Germline V gives CDR1 MDHEN, CDR2 SYDVKM. CDR3 protein: CASSPQGREIEAFF. CDR3 in DNA: TGTGCCAGCAGCCCTCAGGGGCGGGAGATTGAAGCTTTCTTT.

The chain employs TRBV19 and TRBJ2-1, with TRBD2 as a possible D gene (5 bases). The CDR3 has 15 residues. Trimming left V 5 bases short and J 7 bases short, with 18 bases between. Per the germline V gene, CDR1 is LNHDA and CDR2 is SQIVND (reference sequence). The CDR3 loop is CASSRRASLSNEQFF. CDR3 nucleotides: TGTGCCAGTAGTCGCCGGGCTAGCCTTTCTAATGAGCAGTTCTTC.

This clone was seen just once. This chain connects TRBV5-8 to TRBJ2-3, with 7 positions matching TRBD2. Germline V lookup: CDR1 SGHTS, CDR2 YDEGEE. V was pared by 4 bases and J by 1 base, with 6 bases of the junction left unmatched. CDR3 length: 15 residues. CDR3 loop: CASSTSGAGTDTQYF. The CDR3 region has the DNA TGTGCCAGCAGCACGAGCGGGGCCGGCACAGATACGCAGTATTTT.